This TCR beta chain was captured in a study of low-dose radiotherapy and immunotherapy resistance in tumors. Primers used for first-strand cDNA, a TRAV- and TRBV-specific set, covered both alpha and beta chains. Both a constant-region primer and a V-primer adapter served to amplify TCRs across 15 to 20 PCR cycles. TCRdb re-called the reads with MiXCR, one entry per CDR3 protein. The data show around 76,000 distinct CDR3 sequences, with around 32% seen just once and around 10% held by the top ten. Indicated time point: before trial treatment. V was clipped by 6 bases and J by 4 bases; unmatched bases: 11. There are 16 residues in the CDR3. Germline V gene lookup returns CDR1 MNHEY and CDR2 SVGEGT.

The sequence came from a female donor with ovarian cancer. This chain connects TRBV6-2 or TRBV6-3 to TRBJ2-1; 8 nucleotides agree with TRBD2. The sequenced sample was PBMCs, obtained before treatment. The CDR3 protein is CASRPLGGGGYNEQFF. As DNA, the CDR3 is TGTGCCAGCAGGCCGTTGGGCGGCGGGGGGTACAATGAGCAGTTCTTC.